The rows below give T cell receptor beta chains drawn from one sample of a study of PD-L1 blockade in urothelial cancer. Here immunoSEQ multiplex PCR was the method, and the copy in TCRdb shows in-frame clones only, minus some. The sample shows roughly 91,000 clones, around 85% of them seen only once. Sequences were derived from PBMCs, sampled around atezolizumab (anti-PD-L1) treatment. These receptors were collected from a man aged 55 to 70 with urothelial cancer. Each CDR3 is given with its conserved first and last residue. Each record gives: clone size, V gene, J gene, D gene, CDR3 protein, CDR3 DNA. The D gene is left open where the match is weak. Size is omitted from some rows. Given values are once, few, many or a class for expanded clones.

clone_size: -
v_call: TRBV5-1
j_call: TRBJ2-3
d_call: -
cdr3_aa: CASSLGFGGDPTQYF
cdr3_nt: TGCGCCAGCAGCTTGGGTTTCGGCGGGGACCCTACGCAGTATTTT

clone_size: -
v_call: TRBV10-1
j_call: TRBJ2-1
d_call: TRBD2
cdr3_aa: CASNAGVGNEQFF
cdr3_nt: TGCGCCAGCAATGCGGGGGTCGGGAATGAGCAGTTCTTC

clone_size: once
v_call: TRBV7-9
j_call: TRBJ2-7
d_call: -
cdr3_aa: CASSPRSSYEQYF
cdr3_nt: TGTGCCAGCAGCCCTCGTAGCTCCTACGAGCAGTACTTC

clone_size: few
v_call: TRBV30
j_call: TRBJ1-2
d_call: -
cdr3_aa: CAWTRGGGYTF
cdr3_nt: TGTGCCTGGACACGGGGAGGTGGCTACACCTTC

clone_size: -
v_call: TRBV19
j_call: TRBJ1-2
d_call: TRBD1
cdr3_aa: CASSAYRGTSYGYTF
cdr3_nt: TGTGCCAGTAGTGCGTACAGGGGAACGTCCTATGGCTACACCTTC

clone_size: -
v_call: TRBV5-1
j_call: TRBJ2-7
d_call: -
cdr3_aa: CASRRTIYEQYF
cdr3_nt: TGCGCCAGCAGGCGGACAATCTACGAGCAGTACTTC

clone_size: -
v_call: TRBV6-5
j_call: TRBJ2-1
d_call: TRBD2
cdr3_aa: CASSYGALAGDNEQFF
cdr3_nt: TGTGCCAGCAGTTACGGGGCCTTAGCGGGAGACAATGAGCAGTTCTTC

clone_size: once
v_call: TRBV5-1
j_call: TRBJ2-5
d_call: -
cdr3_aa: CASGAEQETQYF
cdr3_nt: TGCGCCAGCGGGGCAGAACAAGAGACCCAGTACTTC

clone_size: -
v_call: TRBV7-3
j_call: TRBJ1-1
d_call: -
cdr3_aa: CASLREPNTEAFF
cdr3_nt: TGTGCCAGCCTGAGGGAACCGAACACTGAAGCTTTCTTT

clone_size: -
v_call: TRBV9
j_call: TRBJ2-1
d_call: -
cdr3_aa: CASSVGDTEQFF
cdr3_nt: TGTGCCAGCAGCGTCGGGGACACTGAGCAGTTCTTC

clone_size: -
v_call: TRBV23-1
j_call: TRBJ2-7
d_call: -
cdr3_aa: CASSQSPPSGSSWGQYF
cdr3_nt: TGCGCCAGCAGTCAATCCCCCCCCTCGGGGAGCTCCTGGGGGCAGTACTTC

clone_size: -
v_call: TRBV30
j_call: TRBJ1-6
d_call: -
cdr3_aa: CACHTPGLTLHF
cdr3_nt: TGTGCCTGCCACACACCAGGGTTGACCCTCCACTTT